In this sample, the clone carrying this T cell receptor (beta chain) turned up a few times. PBMCs numbering 2 million and stored at -80 C yielded the unsorted libraries. TCRdb re-analysed the 5' RACE reads in MiXCR, keeping a single row per CDR3 protein. The sample lists tens of thousands of distinct CDR3 sequences, 13% to 15% occurring once. This record comes from a study of neurological immune-mediated disorders. Germline loops: CDR1 SEHNR, CDR2 FQNEAQ (reference sequence). This CDR3 spans 16 amino acids. V was shortened by 5 bases and J by 3 bases, with 17 bases between the two germline ends. This chain uses TRBV7-9 with TRBJ2-1, with TRBD2 as a possible D gene (7 bases). The sequencing sample was made of PBMCs. The TCR was taken from a woman aged 45-59 years in good health. CDR3 bases: TGTGCCAGCAGCCTTGGGGGGGCTTCGTTCTACAATGAGCAGTTCTTC. It translates to CASSLGGASFYNEQFF.